The 25 T cell receptor beta chains below were found in one sample sequenced in a study of CD8 T cells in ankylosing spondylitis. TCRdb ran MiXCR on the 5' RACE reads and lists one entry per CDR3 protein. The sample includes 26,000 or so distinct CDR3 sequences, over 7% of them seen just once. What was sequenced was blood. These receptors all come from a male donor with ankylosing spondylitis or in good health (not recorded which).

This clonotype was counted many times. The CDR3 protein is CSATGTSGVADTQYF. CDR3 bases: TGCAGTGCAACCGGGACTAGCGGGGTCGCAGATACGCAGTATTTT. J is TRBJ2-3 and V is TRBV20-1; the match to TRBD2 covers 13 bases. The CDR3 loop spans 15 amino acids. CDR1 and CDR2 (germline): DFQATT, SNEGSKA (reference sequence). After removal of 6 bases from V and 4 bases from J, the junction contained 7 bases not matched to a gene.

By share, this clonotype ranks as medium-sized (0.01 to 0.1%). This chain uses TRBV24-1 with TRBJ2-7, with D hard to call. Germline V CDR1 and CDR2: KGHDR, SFDVKD. The CDR3 extends over 15 amino acids. V was shortened by 3 bases and J by 0 bases, with 11 bases between the two germline ends. The CDR3 spells CATSDPLSASYEQYF. CDR3 nucleotide sequence: TGTGCCACCAGTGATCCCCTTAGTGCCTCCTACGAGCAGTACTTC.

Points on this clonotype: A single base separates this from a much larger clone, so it may be a read error. The rearrangement links TRBV7-8 to TRBJ2-2; 7 bases map to TRBD2. The CDR3 is made up of 14 amino acids. Germline assignment: CDR1 SGHVS and CDR2 FQNEAQ. This chain's CDR3 is CVSSRTSVTGELFF. For the CDR3, the DNA is TGTGTCAGCAGCCGGACTAGTGTCACCGGGGAGCTGTTTTTT.

In its sample, this clonotype was seen many times. V is TRBV5-1 and J is TRBJ2-2, with D perhaps TRBD1 or TRBD2 (5 bases each). Trimming cost V 3 bases and J 1 base, with 13 bases left between them. The CDR3 length is 16 residues. From germline, CDR1 is SGHRS and CDR2 YFSETQ. CDR3 sequence: CASSWQGPENTGELFF. The CDR3 bases are TGCGCCAGCAGCTGGCAGGGACCCGAGAACACCGGGGAGCTGTTTTTT.

This clonotype was seen only a few times. The V and J genes are TRBV28 and TRBJ1-1; a weak D match, TRBD1 (5 bases). CDR3 length equals 15 residues. The V gene lost 6 bases and the J gene lost 4 bases, with 18 bases spanning the gap. Germline lookup yields CDR1 MDHEN and CDR2 SYDVKM. CDR3: CASSQSGAGSTEAFF. The CDR3 DNA reads as TGTGCCAGCAGCCAATCTGGGGCGGGGAGCACTGAAGCTTTCTTT.

The chain uses TRBV7-2 and TRBJ1-4; D gene ambiguous. This CDR3 is 12 amino acids long. The V end lost 2 bases, the J end lost 5 bases, and 3 bases lay between the germline ends. Germline-derived CDR1 and CDR2 are SGHTA and FQGNSA. The CDR3 DNA reads TGTGCCAGCAGCTTATTGAATGAAAAACTGTTTTTT. Amino acids: CASSLLNEKLFF.

Ten or more counts support this clonotype. The V and J genes are TRBV4-3 and TRBJ2-1; possible D gene TRBD1, 6 bases. The CDR3 sequence is 17 residues long. In germline, CDR1 is LGHNA, CDR2 YSLEER. V was cut by 0 bases and J by 2 bases, with 14 bases left in between. The CDR3 here is CASSQDSWQGPYNEQFF. CDR3 coding DNA: TGCGCCAGCAGCCAAGATAGCTGGCAGGGGCCCTACAATGAGCAGTTCTTC.

This clonotype has a handful of counts. This chain joins TRBV28 and TRBJ2-3; the D is unclear. V shed 5 bases and J shed 3 bases, with 9 bases lying between them. Germline lookup yields CDR1 MDHEN and CDR2 SYDVKM. The CDR3 has 13 residues. Here the CDR3 DNA reads TGTGCCAGCAGTACCGGTCCAACAGATACGCAGTATTTT. It encodes CASSTGPTDTQYF.

The gene calls are TRBV7-9 and TRBJ2-7; D possibly uses TRBD1 or TRBD2 (5 bases each). Germline lookup yields CDR1 SEHNR and CDR2 FQNEAQ (reference sequence). The V and J ends lost 5 bases and 2 bases respectively, with 13 bases between them. The CDR3 contains 14 residues. CDR3 loop: CASSREGFPYEQYF. As DNA, the CDR3 is TGTGCCAGCAGCAGAGAGGGGTTTCCCTACGAGCAGTACTTC.

The genes are TRBV7-2 and TRBJ1-6; maybe TRBD1 (5 bases). V was shortened by 2 bases and J by 9 bases, with 17 bases between the two germline ends. CDR1 and CDR2 (germline): SGHTA, FQGNSA. CDR3 size: 16 residues. CDR3 in amino acids: CASSLKMGVGGSPLHF. CDR3 nucleotide sequence: TGTGCCAGCAGCTTAAAGATGGGGGTAGGAGGTTCACCCCTCCACTTT.

There are a few counts of this clonotype. This chain connects TRBV28 to TRBJ2-1; possibly TRBD1 for D (6 bases). The CDR3 has 14 residues. Germline V lookup: CDR1 MDHEN, CDR2 SYDVKM. V dropped 3 bases and J dropped 5 bases, with 11 bases sitting between them. In nucleotides, the CDR3 is TGTGCCAGCAGTTTGGGACACCCGAACAATGAGCAGTTCTTC. Its translation is CASSLGHPNNEQFF.

This clonotype was found many times. CDR3 sequence (DNA): TGTGCCAGCAGTTTAGCTGGTACCTACGAGCAGTACTTC. This codes for CASSLAGTYEQYF. The chain uses TRBV12-3 or TRBV12-4 and TRBJ2-7; unclear D gene. The CDR3 contains 13 residues. V lost 0 bases and J lost 2, with 5 bases in between.

This clonotype was observed many times. V is TRBV12-3 or TRBV12-4 and J is TRBJ2-3; 8 bases are shared with TRBD2. CDR3 length equals 15 residues. Trimming removed 6 bases from V and 4 bases from J; junction bases left unmatched: 9. The CDR3 here is CASSRGGSRADTQYF. CDR3 bases: TGTGCCAGCAGCCGGGGGGGGTCGCGGGCAGATACGCAGTATTTT.

The rearrangement joins TRBV6-2 or TRBV6-3 to TRBJ1-5; 7 bases fit TRBD1. This CDR3 has 15 amino acids. Trimming removed 6 bases from V and 4 bases from J; junction bases left unmatched: 9. Germline assignment: CDR1 MNHEY and CDR2 SVGEGT. CDR3 amino acids: CASSRGQEGNQPQHF. In nucleotides, the CDR3 is TGTGCCAGCAGCCGAGGACAGGAGGGGAATCAGCCCCAGCATTTT.

The chain carries TRBV4-3 and TRBJ2-1; 8 bases map to TRBD2. Germline V gene sequence: CDR1 LGHNA, CDR2 YSLEER. The CDR3 runs to 21 residues. The J segment lost 2 bases and the V segment lost 0 bases, leaving 18 bases of the junction unmatched. The CDR3 loop is CASSQDPSGRPTGGAYNEQFF. The CDR3 bases are TGCGCCAGCAGCCAAGATCCCAGCGGGAGACCCACTGGGGGAGCCTACAATGAGCAGTTCTTC.

V is TRBV7-8 and J is TRBJ2-3; 8 bases agree with TRBD1. Trimming removed 7 bases from V and 8 bases from J; junction bases left unmatched: 14. The CDR3 is 15 amino acids. Germline V lookup: CDR1 SGHVS, CDR2 FQNEAQ. This CDR3 is CASIQTGGITPTQYF. The CDR3 DNA follows: TGTGCCAGCATTCAAACAGGGGGGATCACCCCTACGCAGTATTTT.

This clonotype was counted only a few times. This chain uses TRBV27 with TRBJ2-2; no definite D call. The CDR3 runs 14 residues. Trimming removed 0 bases from V and 6 bases from J, with 8 bases in between. Germline CDR1 and CDR2: MNHEY and SMNVEV (reference sequence). CDR3 loop: CASSLSMDPGELFF. The CDR3, as DNA: TGTGCCAGCAGTTTATCGATGGATCCCGGGGAGCTGTTTTTT.

This clonotype came up many times. V and J are TRBV21-1 and TRBJ2-3; the DNA was not compared with TRBD1, the D call given in the table. TRBV21-1 is noted as a pseudogene. This CDR3 comprises 18 residues. This chain's CDR3 is CASLCSAGPGQSSDTQYF. The CDR3 coding sequence is TGTGCCAGCCTCTGCTCGGCTGGACCGGGACAAAGTTCAGATACGCAGTATTTT.

This clonotype has just a few counts. This sequence joins TRBV12-3 or TRBV12-4 and TRBJ1-2, with 10 bases that match TRBD1. The V segment lost 4 bases and the J segment 8 bases; nucleotides outside the gene matches: 7. This CDR3 is built from 14 residues. The CDR3 here is CASSSFDRGRGYTF. CDR3 DNA sequence: TGTGCCAGCAGTTCCTTTGACAGGGGGCGAGGCTACACCTTC.

This clonotype has only a few counts. The chain uses TRBV6-1 and TRBJ2-1; D ambiguous. CDR3 length equals 16 residues. Deletions cut 2 bases from V and 6 bases from J, with 17 bases between. From germline, CDR1 is MNHNS and CDR2 SASEGT. The CDR3 nucleotides are TGTGCCAGCAGTGAAAACCCCGGGTCCAACCGCAATGAGCAGTTCTTC. It translates to CASSENPGSNRNEQFF.

The CDR3 protein is CASSQDLSGHGVPEAFF. DNA of the CDR3: TGTGCCAGCAGCCAAGATCTTTCGGGACACGGCGTCCCTGAAGCTTTCTTT. The chain couples TRBV3-1 to TRBJ1-1; TRBD1 is a possible D gene (6 bases). V lost 0 bases to trimming and J lost 6 bases, with 20 bases between them. The CDR3 contains 17 residues. Germline lookup yields CDR1 LGHDT and CDR2 YNNKEL (reference sequence). Looking up the rest from reference TRBV3-1 and TRBJ1-1 gives the full variable domain: DTAVSQTPKYLVTQMGNDKSIKCEQNLGHDTMYWYKQDSKKFLKIMFSYNNKELIINETVPNRFSPKSPDKAHLNLHINSLELGDSAVYFCASSQDLSGHGVPEAFFGQGTRLTVV.

The V and J genes are TRBV29-1 and TRBJ2-1; D is undetermined. The CDR3 loop spans 10 amino acids. The germline CDR1 and CDR2 sequences are SQVTM and ANQGSEA. Trimming shortened V by 4 bases and J by 8 bases, and 6 bases separated the two germline ends. The CDR3 loop is CSVVEDEQFF. The CDR3 DNA reads TGCAGCGTTGTCGAGGATGAGCAGTTCTTC.

This clonotype was seen ten or more times. The V call is TRBV5-1, the J call TRBJ2-5; a weak D match, TRBD2 (7 bases). CDR1 is SGHRS, CDR2 YFSETQ, per germline. V lost 5 bases and J 0 bases, leaving 11 bases between the germline ends. The length of the CDR3 is 14 residues. CDR3 sequence (DNA): TGCGCCAGCAGGTCGGGGGGCAACCAAGAGACCCAGTACTTC. Translation gives CASRSGGNQETQYF.

Only a few counts were recorded for this clonotype. The CDR3 region has the DNA TGTGCCACCCTGTGGCGGGAGGAAGTCTACGAGCAGTACTTC. Its protein is CATLWREEVYEQYF. The rearrangement uses TRBV14 and TRBJ2-7; TRBD2 matches at 8 bases. This CDR3 is built from 14 residues. Germline CDR1 and CDR2: SGHDN and FVKESK. Losses at the gene ends were 10 bases for V and 3 bases for J; bases not matched to a gene: 11. Full variable domain (rest looked up from reference TRBV14 and TRBJ2-7): EAGVTQFPSHSVIEKGQTVTLRCDPISGHDNLYWYRRVMGKEIKFLLHFVKESKQDESGMPNNRFLAERTGGTYSTLKVQPAELEDSGVYFCATLWREEVYEQYFGPGTRLTVT.

This clonotype has just a few counts. This chain links TRBV29-1 with TRBJ2-1; tentatively, D is TRBD1 or TRBD2 (5 bases each). V was pared by 1 base and J by 5 bases, with 18 bases between. In germline, CDR1 is SQVTM, CDR2 ANQGSEA. This CDR3 comprises 16 residues. The CDR3: CSVEGWGKGSHNEQFF. Here the CDR3 DNA reads TGCAGCGTTGAAGGGTGGGGGAAAGGTTCGCACAATGAGCAGTTCTTC.